This T cell receptor beta chain was recovered during a study of OX40 agonist ivuxolimab in advanced cancers. The investigators sampled blood at baseline, at cycle 4 day 1, and at cycle 7 day 1. Measured with immunoSEQ multiplex PCR; TCRdb has only the in-frame clones, and not every one. Here the sample spans roughly 68,000 clones, about 89% being singletons. This TCR came from an adult with an advanced solid tumor such as melanoma, head and neck, liver or kidney cancer. The material was CD4+ or CD8+ T cells sorted from blood, obtained in a trial of the OX40 agonist ivuxolimab.

The CDR3 region has the DNA TGTGCCAGCAGTTACTCAGGGAAGAGTAATCAGCCCCAGCATTTT. Translating gives CASSYSGKSNQPQHF. This chain uses TRBV6-5 with TRBJ1-5; no definite D call. The V end lost 0 bases, the J end lost 4 bases, and 10 bases lay between the germline ends. The length of the CDR3 is 15 residues. Germline V gene data show CDR1 as MNHEY and CDR2 as SVGAGI.